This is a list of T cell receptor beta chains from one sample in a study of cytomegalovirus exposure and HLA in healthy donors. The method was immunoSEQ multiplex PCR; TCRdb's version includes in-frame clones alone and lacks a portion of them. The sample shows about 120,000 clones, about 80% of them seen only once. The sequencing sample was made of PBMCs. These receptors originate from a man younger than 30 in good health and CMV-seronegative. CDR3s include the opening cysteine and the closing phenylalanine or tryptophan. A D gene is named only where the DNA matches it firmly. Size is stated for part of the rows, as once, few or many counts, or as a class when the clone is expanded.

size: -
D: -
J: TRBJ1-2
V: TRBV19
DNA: TGTGCCAGTAGTATGAAGGGGGTCGATGGCTACACCTTC
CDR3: CASSMKGVDGYTF

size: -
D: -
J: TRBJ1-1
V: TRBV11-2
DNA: TGTGCCAGCAGCTTAGGTCAAGCGAACACTGAAGCTTTCTTT
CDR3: CASSLGQANTEAFF

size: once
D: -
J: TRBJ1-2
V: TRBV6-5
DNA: TGTGCCAGCAGCCATCCTCCCCAGGGCTACACCTTC
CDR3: CASSHPPQGYTF

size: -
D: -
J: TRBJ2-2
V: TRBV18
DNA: TGTGCCAGCTCACCTCTCGACACGGCGAACACCGGGGAGCTGTTTTTT
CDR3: CASSPLDTANTGELFF

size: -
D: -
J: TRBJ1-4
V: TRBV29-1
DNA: TGCAGCGCTCAGGGGAGGGCTAATGAAAAACTGTTTTTT
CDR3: CSAQGRANEKLFF

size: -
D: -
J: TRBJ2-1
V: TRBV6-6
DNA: TGTGCCAGCAGTTACTCGACAGCCAGCTCCTACAATGAGCAGTTCTTC
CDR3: CASSYSTASSYNEQFF

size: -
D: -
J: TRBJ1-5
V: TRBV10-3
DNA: TGTGCCATCAGTGAGCCTCAGGGCCACCATAGCAATCAGCCCCAGCATTTT
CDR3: CAISEPQGHHSNQPQHF

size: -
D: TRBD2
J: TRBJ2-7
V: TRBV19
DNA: TGTGCCAGTAGTCCTTCCAAGGGGACGGGGGGGCAGGTTAACGAGCAGTACTTC
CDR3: CASSPSKGTGGQVNEQYF

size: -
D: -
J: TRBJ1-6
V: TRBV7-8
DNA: TGTGCCAGCAGCTTAATGGGGGCTTTGGGGAATTCACCCCTCCACTTT
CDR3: CASSLMGALGNSPLHF

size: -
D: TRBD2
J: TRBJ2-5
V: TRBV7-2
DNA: TGTGCCAGCAGCCTAGCGGACCCGGGGGGGAAGACCCAGTACTTC
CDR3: CASSLADPGGKTQYF

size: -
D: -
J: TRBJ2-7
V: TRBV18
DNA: TGTGCCAGCTCACCACGGGACATCTCCTACGAGCAGTACTTC
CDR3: CASSPRDISYEQYF

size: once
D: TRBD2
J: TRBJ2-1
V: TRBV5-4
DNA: TGTGCCAGCAGGCCGGGACTAGCGGTCGAGCAGTTCTTC
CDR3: CASRPGLAVEQFF

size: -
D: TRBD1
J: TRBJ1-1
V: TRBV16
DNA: TGTGCCAGCAGCCAGGGGGACAGCTTGAACACTGAAGCTTTCTTT
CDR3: CASSQGDSLNTEAFF

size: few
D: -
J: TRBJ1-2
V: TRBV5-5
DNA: TGTGCCAGCAGCTACGACCCGGGGGGCTATGGCTACACCTTC
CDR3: CASSYDPGGYGYTF

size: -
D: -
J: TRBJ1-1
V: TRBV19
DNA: TGTGCCAGTAGGGAGGAGAACACTGAAGCTTTCTTT
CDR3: CASREENTEAFF

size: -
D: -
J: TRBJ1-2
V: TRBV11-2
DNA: TGTGCCAGCAGCCGTTCGAGTGGAGTCTATGGCTACACCTTC
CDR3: CASSRSSGVYGYTF

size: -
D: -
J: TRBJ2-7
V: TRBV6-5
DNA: TGTGCCAGCAGTTACTCGGGCTACTCCTACGAGCAGTACTTC
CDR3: CASSYSGYSYEQYF

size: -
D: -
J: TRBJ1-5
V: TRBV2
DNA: TGTGCCAGCAACGAACAGGGCTTGGGCGGCAATCAGCCCCAGCATTTT
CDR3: CASNEQGLGGNQPQHF

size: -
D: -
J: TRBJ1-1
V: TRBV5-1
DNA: TGCGCCAGCAGCCTGAAACTGGCAGGGCGAGACACTGAAGCTTTCTTT
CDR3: CASSLKLAGRDTEAFF

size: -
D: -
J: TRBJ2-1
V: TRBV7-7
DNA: TGTGCCGCCGGATCGGGGGACCCCCGCTACAATGAGCAGTTCTTC
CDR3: CAAGSGDPRYNEQFF

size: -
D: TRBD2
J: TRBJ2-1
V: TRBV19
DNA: TGTGCCAGTAGTATAGGAGCGGGGGGCCCCTACAATGAGCAGTTCTTC
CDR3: CASSIGAGGPYNEQFF

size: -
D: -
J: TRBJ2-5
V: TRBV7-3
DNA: TGTGCCAGCAGCTTAAGCTCAGGGAACCAAGAGACCCAGTACTTC
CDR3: CASSLSSGNQETQYF

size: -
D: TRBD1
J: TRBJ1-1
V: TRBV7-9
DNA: TGTGCCAGCAGCTCGACGACAGGGGCCGTTGAAGCTTTCTTT
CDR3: CASSSTTGAVEAFF

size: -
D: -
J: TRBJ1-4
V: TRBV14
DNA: TGTGCCAGCAGCCAAGATGACTATAATGAAAAACTGTTTTTT
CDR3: CASSQDDYNEKLFF

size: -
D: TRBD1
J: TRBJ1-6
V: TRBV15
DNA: TGTGCCACCAGACGACAGGGAACACACCAAGTCCACTTT
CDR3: CATRRQGTHQVHF

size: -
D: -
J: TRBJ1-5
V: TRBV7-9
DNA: TGTGCCAGCAGCTTAGACGGGTTCAATCAGCCCCAGCATTTT
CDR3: CASSLDGFNQPQHF

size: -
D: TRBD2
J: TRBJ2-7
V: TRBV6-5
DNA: TGTGCCAGCAGTATGACGGGAGGGCACCACGAGCAGTACTTC
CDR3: CASSMTGGHHEQYF

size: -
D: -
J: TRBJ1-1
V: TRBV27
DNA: TGTGCCAGCAGCCTACAGGGTAACACTGAAGCTTTCTTT
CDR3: CASSLQGNTEAFF

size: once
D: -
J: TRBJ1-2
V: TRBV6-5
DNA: TGTGCCAGCATGGACTACTATGGCTACACCTTC
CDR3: CASMDYYGYTF

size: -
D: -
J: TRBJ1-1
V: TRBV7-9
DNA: TGTGCCAGCAGCACTTCCGGGGGCACTGAAGCTTTCTTT
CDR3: CASSTSGGTEAFF

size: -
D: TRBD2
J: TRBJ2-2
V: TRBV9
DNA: TGTGCCAGCAGCGTAGTTACACCGGGACTAGCGCAACCCGGGGAGCTGTTTTTT
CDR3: CASSVVTPGLAQPGELFF

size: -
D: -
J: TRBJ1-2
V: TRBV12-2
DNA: TGTGCAAGTCGCTTATGGGACAGGGTTCCCCTATACGGCTACACCTTC
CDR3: CASRLWDRVPLYGYTF

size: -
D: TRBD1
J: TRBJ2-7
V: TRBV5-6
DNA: TGTGCCAGCAGCTTAGGACAGGGAAGGAACGAGCAGTACTTC
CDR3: CASSLGQGRNEQYF

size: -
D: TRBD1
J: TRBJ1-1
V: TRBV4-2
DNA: TGTGCCAGCAGCCAAGAACAGGGGAAAACTGAAGCTTTCTTT
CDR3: CASSQEQGKTEAFF

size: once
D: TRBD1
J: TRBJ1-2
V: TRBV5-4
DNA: TGTGCCAGCAGCTTGCCCCCAGGGGGGTATGGCTACACCTTC
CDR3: CASSLPPGGYGYTF

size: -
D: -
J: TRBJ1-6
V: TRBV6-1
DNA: TGTGCCAGCAGATTAGCCCCCGATTCACCCCTCCACTTT
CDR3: CASRLAPDSPLHF

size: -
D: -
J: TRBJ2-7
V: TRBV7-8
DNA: TGTGCCAGCACCTCGCGGGGTTCGTACGAGCAGTACTTC
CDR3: CASTSRGSYEQYF

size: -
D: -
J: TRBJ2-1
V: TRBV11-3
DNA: TGTGCCAGCAGCTGGACCTCCGGGGAATACAATGAGCAGTTCTTC
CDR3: CASSWTSGEYNEQFF

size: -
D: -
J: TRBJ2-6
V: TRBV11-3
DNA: TGTGCCAGCAGCTTAGTTGGGGGCCAGTATGGGGCCAACGTCCTGACTTTC
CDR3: CASSLVGGQYGANVLTF

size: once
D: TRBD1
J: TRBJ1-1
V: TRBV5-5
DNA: TGTGCCAGCAGCTACCAACTTCCGGGACAGGGTTCTTTCTTT
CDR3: CASSYQLPGQGSFF

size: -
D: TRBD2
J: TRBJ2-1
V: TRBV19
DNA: TGTGCCAGTAGTATTAGAGGCGGGGGGGCCGGCTATGAGCAGTTCTTC
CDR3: CASSIRGGGAGYEQFF

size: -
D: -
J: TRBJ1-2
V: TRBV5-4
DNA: TGTGCCAGCAGCTCACAGGCTACTAACTATGGCTACACCTTC
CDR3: CASSSQATNYGYTF

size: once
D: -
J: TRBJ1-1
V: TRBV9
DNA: TGTGCCAGCAGCGTAGGGCCGAACACTGAAGCTTTCTTT
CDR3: CASSVGPNTEAFF

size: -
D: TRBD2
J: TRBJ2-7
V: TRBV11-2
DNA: TGTGCCAGCAGTTTTAGCGGGGGCGGGACCTACGAGCAGTACTTC
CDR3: CASSFSGGGTYEQYF

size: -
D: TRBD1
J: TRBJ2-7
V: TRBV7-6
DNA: TGTGCCAGCAGCCCCGGGACAGAAGCCTACGAGCAGTACTTC
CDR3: CASSPGTEAYEQYF

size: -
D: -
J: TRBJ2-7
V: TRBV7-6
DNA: TGTGCCAGCAGCTTAAGCTCCTCCTACGAGCAGTACTTC
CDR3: CASSLSSSYEQYF

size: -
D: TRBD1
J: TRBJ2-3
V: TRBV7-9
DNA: TGTGCCAGCAGCTTAGGGACAGGGGACACAGATACGCAGTATTTT
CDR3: CASSLGTGDTDTQYF

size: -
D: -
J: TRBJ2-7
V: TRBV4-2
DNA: TGTGCCAGCAGCCAAGGACAGTTAGGGGGCTACGAGCAGTACTTC
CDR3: CASSQGQLGGYEQYF

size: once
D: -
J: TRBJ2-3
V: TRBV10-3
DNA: TGTGCCATCGCAGCTGGGGACAAGCACACAGATACGCAGTATTTT
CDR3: CAIAAGDKHTDTQYF

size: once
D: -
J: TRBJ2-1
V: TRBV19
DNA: TGTGCCAGCGCCTTACAGGACAGATACAATGAGCAGTTCTTC
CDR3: CASALQDRYNEQFF

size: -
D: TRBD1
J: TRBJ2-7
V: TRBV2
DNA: TGTGCCAGCAGGACAGGGGAATACTCCTACGAGCAGTACTTC
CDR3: CASRTGEYSYEQYF